Listed here are 10 T cell receptor beta chains from one sample, sequenced in a study of control samples from healthy donors and cancer patients. The repertoire was sequenced with immunoSEQ multiplex PCR; TCRdb's copy has only in-frame clones and lacks some. The table has about 75,000 clones, 85% to 95% seen once. Source material: blood. The receptors stem from a woman aged 40 to 50 in good health.

CDR3 loop: CASREQGDYTF. The CDR3 coding sequence is TGCGCCAGCAGGGAACAGGGGGACTACACCTTC. V gene TRBV10-2 combines with J gene TRBJ1-2; the match to TRBD1 covers 8 bases. The CDR3 consists of 11 residues. Trimming took 6 bases from V and 10 from J; bases not matched to a gene: 4. Germline lookup yields CDR1 WSHSY and CDR2 SAAADI.

The chain couples TRBV5-5 to TRBJ2-7, with 8 bases aligning to TRBD1. This CDR3 contains 14 residues. Unmatched junction bases numbered 7, after V lost 4 bases and J lost 4 bases. Per germline, CDR1 SGHKS and CDR2 YYEKEE (reference sequence). The CDR3 DNA reads as TGTGCCAGCAGCGGATCGACAGGGGAATACGAGCAGTACTTC. This sequence encodes CASSGSTGEYEQYF.

This chain joins TRBV29-1 and TRBJ2-5; the match to TRBD2 covers 12 bases. The V gene end was trimmed by 8 bases and the J gene end by 2 bases; junction bases not matched to a gene: 3. The CDR3 is 13 residues long. CDR1 is SQVTM and CDR2 is ANQGSEA in the germline V gene. The CDR3 region is CSSSGGDQETQYF. The CDR3 nucleotides read TGCAGCTCTAGCGGGGGGGATCAAGAGACCCAGTACTTC. Full variable domain (missing parts from reference TRBV29-1 and TRBJ2-5): SAVISQKPSRDICQRGTSLTIQCQVDSQVTMMFWYRQQPGQSLTLIATANQGSEATYESGFVIDKFPISRPNLTFSTLTVSNMSPEDSSIYLCSSSGGDQETQYFGPGTRLLVL.

J is TRBJ2-3 and V is TRBV19; 8 bases are shared with TRBD1. The CDR3 is 16 residues long. V lost 6 bases and J lost 5; bases outside the gene matches: 13. CDR1 is LNHDA, CDR2 SQIVND, per germline (reference sequence). The CDR3 here is CASRPWGRGQGDTQYF. CDR3 bases: TGTGCCAGTAGGCCCTGGGGCAGGGGGCAGGGAGATACGCAGTATTTT.

V and J are TRBV6-2 or TRBV6-3 and TRBJ2-5; TRBD1 matches at 8 bases. The germline CDR1 and CDR2 sequences are MNHEY and SVGEGT. Trimming took 5 bases from V and 5 from J; bases not matched to a gene: 7. The CDR3 sequence is 14 residues long. CDR3 residues: CASSRPDREETQYF. The CDR3 DNA reads TGTGCCAGCAGTCGCCCGGACAGGGAGGAGACCCAGTACTTC.

The chain links TRBV2 to TRBJ2-7, with 7 bases that match TRBD2. In germline, CDR1 is SNHLY, CDR2 FYNNEI. Trimming took 2 bases from V and 6 from J; bases not matched to a gene: 7. The CDR3 is 14 residues long. The CDR3 is CASSEIAGRAEQYF. The CDR3 nucleotides read TGTGCCAGCAGTGAAATTGCAGGGAGGGCCGAGCAGTACTTC. The complete variable domain, with remaining parts taken from reference TRBV2 and TRBJ2-7, reads EPEVTQTPSHQVTQMGQEVILRCVPISNHLYFYWYRQILGQKVEFLVSFYNNEISEKSEIFDDQFSVERPDGSNFTLKIRSTKLEDSAMYFCASSEIAGRAEQYFGPGTRLTVT.

The chain uses TRBV6-1 and TRBJ1-1; D call uncertain. This CDR3 has 16 residues. The ends were cut back, 2 bases at V and 4 bases at J, with 17 bases in the middle. In germline, CDR1 is MNHNS, CDR2 SASEGT. CDR3 residues: CASSEPARARSTEAFF. CDR3 DNA sequence: TGTGCCAGCAGTGAACCGGCTCGGGCACGATCCACTGAAGCTTTCTTT.

CDR3 sequence reads: CASSYPTGSNQPQHF. Written as DNA, the CDR3 is TGTGCCAGCAGTTACCCAACGGGGAGCAATCAGCCCCAGCATTTT. V and J are TRBV6-2 or TRBV6-3 and TRBJ1-5, with unresolved D. The CDR3 is made up of 15 amino acids. Trimming stripped 2 bases from V and 1 base from J, with 9 bases between. Germline CDR1 and CDR2: MNHEY and SVGEGT.

The V gene is TRBV25-1, the J gene TRBJ1-1; 9 bases match TRBD1. V gave up 7 bases and J gave up 4 bases; unmatched junction bases: 4. The V gene's germline CDR1 is MGHDK and CDR2 SYGVNS. The CDR3 length is 13 residues. The CDR3 here is CASNSGQGTEAFF. In nucleotides, the CDR3 is TGTGCCAGCAACTCGGGACAGGGCACTGAAGCTTTCTTT.

V usage is TRBV6-1 and J usage is TRBJ2-5, with TRBD1 matching over 7 bases. The CDR3 loop spans 14 amino acids. The V gene end was trimmed by 2 bases and the J gene end by 4 bases; junction bases not matched to a gene: 4. Germline values: CDR1 MNHNS, CDR2 SASEGT. DNA for the CDR3: TGTGCCAGCAGTGAACGACAGGGCGGAGAGACCCAGTACTTC. It is translated as CASSERQGGETQYF.